A selection of T cell receptor beta chains follows, all from one sample in a study of cytomegalovirus exposure and HLA in healthy donors. The protocol was immunoSEQ multiplex PCR, while the TCRdb copy is restricted to in-frame clones and leaves out a portion. The sample carries about 260,000 clones, around four fifths recorded once. Sequencing was carried out using PBMCs. These receptor sequences come from a woman in her thirties or forties in good health and CMV-seropositive. CDR3s include the opening cysteine and the closing phenylalanine or tryptophan. A D gene is named only where the DNA matches it firmly. The listing skips clone size in some rows; elsewhere it reads once, few, many or a size class.

D gene: TRBD1
J gene: TRBJ2-1
V gene: TRBV7-2
clone size: NA
CDR3 DNA: TGTGCCAGCAGACAAGGACAGGGATGGAGCAATGAGCAGTTCTTC
CDR3 protein: CASRQGQGWSNEQFF

D gene: TRBD2
J gene: TRBJ2-4
V gene: TRBV7-2
clone size: NA
CDR3 DNA: TGTGCCAGCAGCTTAGCGTGGGGGGGAGCCAAAAACATTCAGTACTTC
CDR3 protein: CASSLAWGGAKNIQYF

D gene: NA
J gene: TRBJ2-3
V gene: TRBV5-6
clone size: NA
CDR3 DNA: TGTGCCAGCAGCGCCAGGGGAAGGGCAGATACGCAGTATTTT
CDR3 protein: CASSARGRADTQYF

D gene: NA
J gene: TRBJ2-1
V gene: TRBV11-3
clone size: NA
CDR3 DNA: TGTGCCAGCGGTCGGGGGTGGAGGAGTGAGCAGTTCTTC
CDR3 protein: CASGRGWRSEQFF

D gene: NA
J gene: TRBJ2-7
V gene: TRBV10-3
clone size: few
CDR3 DNA: TGTGCCATCAGTCCACGGGGATACGAGCAGTACTTC
CDR3 protein: CAISPRGYEQYF

D gene: TRBD1
J gene: TRBJ1-5
V gene: TRBV27
clone size: NA
CDR3 DNA: TGTGCCAGCAGTTTAACAGGGGATCAGCCCCAGCATTTT
CDR3 protein: CASSLTGDQPQHF

D gene: NA
J gene: TRBJ2-3
V gene: TRBV29-1
clone size: NA
CDR3 DNA: TGCAGCGTTGAGTTGGGCGGGTGGACAGATACGCAGTATTTT
CDR3 protein: CSVELGGWTDTQYF

D gene: NA
J gene: TRBJ1-3
V gene: TRBV19
clone size: once
CDR3 DNA: TGTGCCAGTAGTAACCGAGGTGGAAACACCATATATTTT
CDR3 protein: CASSNRGGNTIYF

D gene: NA
J gene: TRBJ2-2
V gene: TRBV7-2
clone size: once
CDR3 DNA: TGTGCCAGCAGCTCCTTTACTATTCTATCCGGGGAGCTGTTTTTT
CDR3 protein: CASSSFTILSGELFF

D gene: TRBD1
J gene: TRBJ1-5
V gene: TRBV6-1
clone size: NA
CDR3 DNA: TGTGCCAGCAGTGAAGGAACAGGGGGAGGTCAGCCCCAGCATTTT
CDR3 protein: CASSEGTGGGQPQHF

D gene: TRBD1
J gene: TRBJ2-1
V gene: TRBV4-3
clone size: NA
CDR3 DNA: TGCGCCAGCAGCCAATCCCCCAGGGTTAGGGGGCTTTACAATGAGCAGTTCTTC
CDR3 protein: CASSQSPRVRGLYNEQFF

D gene: NA
J gene: TRBJ2-3
V gene: TRBV5-1
clone size: NA
CDR3 DNA: TGCGCCAGCAGCCAGGGGGGCGGCACAGATACGCAGTATTTT
CDR3 protein: CASSQGGGTDTQYF

D gene: TRBD2
J gene: TRBJ2-1
V gene: TRBV6-1
clone size: NA
CDR3 DNA: TGTGCCAGCAGTGAAGCGTCCCTAGCGGGGAACAATGAGCAGTTCTTC
CDR3 protein: CASSEASLAGNNEQFF

D gene: NA
J gene: TRBJ1-4
V gene: TRBV25-1
clone size: once
CDR3 DNA: TGTGCCAGCAGTGAATATGCAGGCCCCAATGAAAAACTGTTTTTT
CDR3 protein: CASSEYAGPNEKLFF

D gene: NA
J gene: TRBJ1-3
V gene: TRBV30
clone size: NA
CDR3 DNA: TGTGCCTGGAGTGGCGGGAATGGAAACACCATATATTTT
CDR3 protein: CAWSGGNGNTIYF

D gene: NA
J gene: TRBJ1-1
V gene: TRBV28
clone size: NA
CDR3 DNA: TGTGCCAGCAGTCCTTATGGGCCGGGGGCTTTCTTT
CDR3 protein: CASSPYGPGAFF

D gene: TRBD2
J gene: TRBJ2-2
V gene: TRBV10-3
clone size: NA
CDR3 DNA: TGTGCCTTTCATAGACTAGCGGGAGGAGTGGTAGCCGGGGAGCTGTTTTTT
CDR3 protein: CAFHRLAGGVVAGELFF

D gene: NA
J gene: TRBJ1-4
V gene: TRBV5-1
clone size: NA
CDR3 DNA: TGCGCCAGCAGCTTGGAGGGAGGGAGTGGTGAAAAACTGTTTTTT
CDR3 protein: CASSLEGGSGEKLFF

D gene: NA
J gene: TRBJ1-5
V gene: TRBV28
clone size: NA
CDR3 DNA: TGTGCCAGCAGCCCCTGGGAGGGATTGGGCAATCAGCCCCAGCATTTT
CDR3 protein: CASSPWEGLGNQPQHF

D gene: NA
J gene: TRBJ1-2
V gene: TRBV5-8
clone size: NA
CDR3 DNA: TGTGCCAGCAGCTTTCCCCCGACAGAGCCCTACACCTTC
CDR3 protein: CASSFPPTEPYTF

D gene: TRBD1
J gene: TRBJ2-7
V gene: TRBV27
clone size: few
CDR3 DNA: TGTGCCAGCAGTACTTCCCTGGGGCAGGGGGTGACCTACTACGAGCAGTACTTC
CDR3 protein: CASSTSLGQGVTYYEQYF

D gene: TRBD2
J gene: TRBJ2-1
V gene: TRBV9
clone size: NA
CDR3 DNA: TGTGCCAGCAGCGTAGCCCTGGGACTAGCGGACAATGAGCAGTTCTTC
CDR3 protein: CASSVALGLADNEQFF

D gene: TRBD2
J gene: TRBJ2-2
V gene: TRBV4-2
clone size: NA
CDR3 DNA: TGTGCCAGCAGCCGAGGACTAGCGGGAGCGGGCACCGGGGAGCTGTTTTTT
CDR3 protein: CASSRGLAGAGTGELFF

D gene: NA
J gene: TRBJ2-2
V gene: TRBV9
clone size: NA
CDR3 DNA: TGTGCCAGCAGCGTAGCCGACTACCCCAACACCGGGGAGCTGTTTTTT
CDR3 protein: CASSVADYPNTGELFF

D gene: NA
J gene: TRBJ1-1
V gene: TRBV5-1
clone size: once
CDR3 DNA: TGCGCCAGCAGCTTGATACAGATGAACACTGAAGCTTTCTTT
CDR3 protein: CASSLIQMNTEAFF

D gene: NA
J gene: TRBJ2-6
V gene: TRBV9
clone size: NA
CDR3 DNA: TGTGCCAGCAGCGCTCGACAGGCTCCTGGCGCCAACGTCCTGACTTTC
CDR3 protein: CASSARQAPGANVLTF

D gene: NA
J gene: TRBJ2-1
V gene: TRBV11-3
clone size: once
CDR3 DNA: TGTGCCAGCAGCTTCACAGGGAAGCAGTTCTTC
CDR3 protein: CASSFTGKQFF

D gene: TRBD1
J gene: TRBJ1-1
V gene: TRBV5-1
clone size: NA
CDR3 DNA: TGCGCCAGCAGCTTGGTACCGGACAGGGAAGTGGAAGCTTTCTTT
CDR3 protein: CASSLVPDREVEAFF

D gene: TRBD1
J gene: TRBJ1-6
V gene: TRBV4-3
clone size: NA
CDR3 DNA: TGCGCCAGCAGCCAAGAGACAGGGAATAATTCACCCCTCCACTTT
CDR3 protein: CASSQETGNNSPLHF

D gene: NA
J gene: TRBJ2-3
V gene: TRBV29-1
clone size: NA
CDR3 DNA: TGCAGCGTAAACGGGGGAAGCACAGATACGCAGTATTTT
CDR3 protein: CSVNGGSTDTQYF

D gene: TRBD1
J gene: TRBJ2-3
V gene: TRBV28
clone size: NA
CDR3 DNA: TGTGCCAGCAGTCAAAGGGACAGGGCATACCCAGATACGCAGTATTTT
CDR3 protein: CASSQRDRAYPDTQYF

D gene: NA
J gene: TRBJ1-1
V gene: TRBV2
clone size: NA
CDR3 DNA: TGTGCCAGCATTTTAATGAACACTGAAGCTTTCTTT
CDR3 protein: CASILMNTEAFF

D gene: TRBD2
J gene: TRBJ2-5
V gene: TRBV2
clone size: NA
CDR3 DNA: TGTGCCAGCAGTATAGCGGGAGGGCCCCGGGAGACCCAGTACTTC
CDR3 protein: CASSIAGGPRETQYF

D gene: NA
J gene: TRBJ2-1
V gene: TRBV6-1
clone size: NA
CDR3 DNA: TGTGCCAGCAGTGCCACGGACAAAACCTACAATGAGCAGTTCTTC
CDR3 protein: CASSATDKTYNEQFF

D gene: TRBD2
J gene: TRBJ2-7
V gene: TRBV5-1
clone size: once
CDR3 DNA: TGCGCCAGCAGCCAGCTAGCGGGGGTGAACTACGAGCAGTACTTC
CDR3 protein: CASSQLAGVNYEQYF

D gene: NA
J gene: TRBJ1-2
V gene: TRBV11-3
clone size: NA
CDR3 DNA: TGTGCCAGCAGCTCTCCCCCGGGGGGCCACACCTTC
CDR3 protein: CASSSPPGGHTF

D gene: TRBD1
J gene: TRBJ2-7
V gene: TRBV5-4
clone size: NA
CDR3 DNA: TGTGCCAGCAGCATCGGACAGGGAACCGAGCAGTACTTC
CDR3 protein: CASSIGQGTEQYF

D gene: TRBD1
J gene: TRBJ1-1
V gene: TRBV6-1
clone size: NA
CDR3 DNA: TGTGCCAGCAGTGCCACAGGGGTCCTAGGAGCTTTCTTT
CDR3 protein: CASSATGVLGAFF

D gene: NA
J gene: TRBJ1-4
V gene: TRBV27
clone size: NA
CDR3 DNA: TGTGCCAGCAACGTCCTCCTGGCTGAAAAACTGTTTTTT
CDR3 protein: CASNVLLAEKLFF

D gene: TRBD1
J gene: TRBJ2-5
V gene: TRBV11-3
clone size: NA
CDR3 DNA: TGTGCCAGCAGCTTAGAGGGGACAGGGGGCTTTGAGACCCAGTACTTC
CDR3 protein: CASSLEGTGGFETQYF

D gene: TRBD2
J gene: TRBJ2-1
V gene: TRBV5-1
clone size: NA
CDR3 DNA: TGCGCCAGCAGCTTGGTTGGACTAGCTACATACAATGAGCAGTTCTTC
CDR3 protein: CASSLVGLATYNEQFF

D gene: TRBD2
J gene: TRBJ2-3
V gene: TRBV29-1
clone size: NA
CDR3 DNA: TGCAGCGTAGGTAGATTGGGGACTAGCGGGAGGATAGATACGCAGTATTTT
CDR3 protein: CSVGRLGTSGRIDTQYF

D gene: TRBD1
J gene: TRBJ2-7
V gene: TRBV29-1
clone size: NA
CDR3 DNA: TGCAGCTTCCAACCGGGACAGGGGCACGAGCAGTACTTC
CDR3 protein: CSFQPGQGHEQYF

D gene: TRBD1
J gene: TRBJ1-2
V gene: TRBV7-9
clone size: NA
CDR3 DNA: TGTGCCAGCAGTTCGACAGGGGGATTCGGCTACACCTTC
CDR3 protein: CASSSTGGFGYTF

D gene: TRBD1
J gene: TRBJ1-1
V gene: TRBV6-1
clone size: NA
CDR3 DNA: TGTGCCAGCACCCTGACAGGGAGGTCTGAAGCTTTCTTT
CDR3 protein: CASTLTGRSEAFF

D gene: TRBD2
J gene: TRBJ2-1
V gene: TRBV11-3
clone size: few
CDR3 DNA: TGTGCCAGCGGCCACGAGGCGGGAGAGTCGGATGAGCAGTTCTTC
CDR3 protein: CASGHEAGESDEQFF

D gene: NA
J gene: TRBJ1-1
V gene: TRBV19
clone size: NA
CDR3 DNA: TGTGCCAGTAGTAAGGAGTTACTCCTGAACACTGAAGCTTTCTTT
CDR3 protein: CASSKELLLNTEAFF

D gene: NA
J gene: TRBJ1-3
V gene: TRBV30
clone size: NA
CDR3 DNA: TGTGCCCGTACAGGGAGCTCTGGAAACACCATATATTTT
CDR3 protein: CARTGSSGNTIYF

D gene: NA
J gene: TRBJ1-5
V gene: TRBV2
clone size: NA
CDR3 DNA: TGTGCCAGCAGTGAACAGGGCCTTTTGTTCCGGCCCCAGCATTTT
CDR3 protein: CASSEQGLLFRPQHF

D gene: NA
J gene: TRBJ1-5
V gene: TRBV6-5
clone size: NA
CDR3 DNA: TGTGCCAGCAGTTGGAGGGGCGGCCAGCCCCAGCATTTT
CDR3 protein: CASSWRGGQPQHF